This is a list of T cell receptor beta chains from one sample in a study of blood T cell repertoires in COVID-19. The data were produced by immunoSEQ multiplex PCR, yet TCRdb's version contains in-frame clones alone and is incomplete. The repertoire holds over 200,000 clones, with about nine tenths as singletons. The sample consisted of peripheral blood. The receptors here all came from a woman aged 55-69 years with acute or convalescent COVID-19. CDR3s include the opening cysteine and the closing phenylalanine or tryptophan. A D gene is named only where the DNA matches it firmly. The listing skips clone size in some rows; elsewhere it reads once, few, many or a size class.

d_call j_call v_call clone_size cdr3_nt cdr3_aa
TRBD1 TRBJ1-4 TRBV9 - TGTGCCAGCGGCAGACAGGGCCAGGGAGAAAAACTGTTTTTT CASGRQGQGEKLFF
- TRBJ1-2 TRBV27 few TGTGCCAGCACTGGGGGGAATGGCTACACCTTC CASTGGNGYTF
- TRBJ1-3 TRBV5-1 - TGCGCCAGCAGCTTAGGGCCTCAGGACAGCTCTGGAAACACCATATATTTT CASSLGPQDSSGNTIYF
TRBD1 TRBJ2-7 TRBV7-6 - TGTGCCAGCAGCTTACCTCGACAGGGTCGGGACGAGCAGTACTTC CASSLPRQGRDEQYF
TRBD2 TRBJ2-5 TRBV7-8 - TGTGCCAGCAGCGGCCGGGGGGAGGGAGAGACCCAGTACTTC CASSGRGEGETQYF
- TRBJ1-1 TRBV6-5 - TGTGCCAGCAGTTACTTGGAGACTTTGAACACTGAAGCTTTCTTT CASSYLETLNTEAFF
- TRBJ2-3 TRBV7-8 - TGTGCCAGCAGCTTAGAAGGCGGGGAGAGGACAGATACGCAGTATTTT CASSLEGGERTDTQYF
- TRBJ2-1 TRBV7-2 - TGTGCCAGCAGCTTATTGCAGTACAATGAGCAGTTCTTC CASSLLQYNEQFF
TRBD1 TRBJ2-5 TRBV2 once TGTGCCAGCAGTGAATCCGGGACAGGGCTAGAGACCCAGTACTTC CASSESGTGLETQYF
TRBD1 TRBJ2-3 TRBV5-6 - TGTGCCAGCAGCTCGTTGGGACAGAGAAGCACAGATACGCAGTATTTT CASSSLGQRSTDTQYF
TRBD2 TRBJ2-7 TRBV18 - TGTGCCAGCTCACCACCGGGACTAGCCCCCTACGAGCAGTACTTC CASSPPGLAPYEQYF
- TRBJ1-1 TRBV25-1 - TGTGCCAGCAGTGAATCCCAAGCGAAGAGCACTGAAGCTTTCTTT CASSESQAKSTEAFF